The entry below gives a single T cell receptor (beta chain) sequence along with its context. These data come from a study of T cell changes during pregnancy in multiple sclerosis. Profiling relied on immunoSEQ multiplex PCR, and the TCRdb table lists in-frame clones only, not all of them. This sample has roughly 48,000 clones, with approximately 95% found just once. Trimming cost V 4 bases and J 7 bases; bases outside gene matches: 4. This CDR3 region has 13 residues. CDR1 is MDHEN, CDR2 SYDVKM, per germline. The starting material was CD8+ T cells from peripheral blood mononuclear cells, obtained in the first trimester of pregnancy. The origin of this receptor is a female donor with multiple sclerosis, enrolled in a pregnancy study. The chain has TRBV28 and TRBJ1-1; 9 bases agree with TRBD1. Here the CDR3 reads CASSSKTGGEAFF. CDR3 nucleotides: TGTGCCAGCAGTTCGAAGACAGGGGGTGAAGCTTTCTTT.